The present entry profiles one T cell receptor beta chain with its context. This sample stems from a study of blood T cells in healthy people across ages. The use of a sample-barcoded 5' primer and a J-beta primer mix characterized a second PCR of 7 to 11 cycles. MiXCR was run by TCRdb on the 5' RACE reads, yielding one entry per CDR3 protein. The sample lists 1.2 million to 1.5 million distinct CDR3 sequences, around two fifths occurring once. This TCR was recovered from a woman in her late teens or twenties in good health. The sequencing sample was made of blood.

Here the CDR3 reads CASSLRAGGQETQYF. CDR3 nucleotide sequence: TGTGCCAGCAGTTTAAGGGCGGGGGGCCAAGAGACCCAGTACTTC. The chain links TRBV12-3 or TRBV12-4 to TRBJ2-5; 8 nucleotides line up with TRBD2. After removal of 2 bases from V and 1 base from J, the junction contained 3 bases not matched to a gene. The CDR3 spans 15 residues.